Detailed here is one TCR beta chain. What it recognizes is unknown. This sample is drawn from a study of cytomegalovirus exposure and HLA in healthy donors. General study results and limits: The CMV antigen specificity of a few CMV-associated chains was confirmed through in vitro analysis.

13 Jbeta primers and 60 Vbeta primers were used for the PCR. TCRdb keeps only in-frame clones here, not all; method: immunoSEQ multiplex PCR. The table lists some 150,000 clones, 60% to 85% of them singletons. V was shortened by 1 base and J by 0 bases, with 8 bases between the two germline ends. Germline-derived CDR1 and CDR2 are SGHAT and FQNNGV. The length of the CDR3 is 15 residues. Sequencing was carried out using PBMCs. This chain links TRBV11-2 with TRBJ2-3; no reliable D call. The TCR sequence derives from a female donor in good health and CMV-seropositive. CDR3 residues: CASSLGVLSTDTQYF. The CDR3 bases are TGTGCCAGCAGCTTAGGAGTTCTAAGCACAGATACGCAGTATTTT. Full variable domain (missing parts from reference TRBV11-2 and TRBJ2-3): EAGVAQSPRYKIIEKRQSVAFWCNPISGHATLYWYQQILGQGPKLLIQFQNNGVVDDSQLPKDRFSAERLKGVDSTLKIQPAKLEDSAVYLCASSLGVLSTDTQYFGPGTRLTVL.